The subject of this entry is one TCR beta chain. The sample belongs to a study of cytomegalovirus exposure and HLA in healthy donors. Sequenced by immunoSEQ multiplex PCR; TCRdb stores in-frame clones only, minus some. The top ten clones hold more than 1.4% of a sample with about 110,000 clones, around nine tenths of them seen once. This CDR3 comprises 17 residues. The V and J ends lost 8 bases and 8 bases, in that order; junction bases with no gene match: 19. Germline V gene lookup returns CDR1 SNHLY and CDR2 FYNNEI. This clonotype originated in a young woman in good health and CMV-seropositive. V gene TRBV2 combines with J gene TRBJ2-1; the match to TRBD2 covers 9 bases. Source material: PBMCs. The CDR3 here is CASDRIEAGGRKDEQFF. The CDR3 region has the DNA TGTGCCAGCGACCGAATAGAGGCGGGGGGGCGTAAGGATGAGCAGTTCTTC.